Described below is a single T cell receptor (beta chain) sequence and its context. The germline V gene encodes CDR1 LNHNV and CDR2 YYDKDF (reference sequence). This CDR3 has 20 residues. The ends were cut back, 0 bases at V and 1 base at J, with 22 bases in the middle. These data are taken from a study of shared T cell receptors in the human thymus. Clones were sequenced by immunoSEQ multiplex PCR, and TCRdb holds only the in-frame ones, with some missing. The sample lists about 660,000 clones, over 75% occurring once. These data also featured in a second study, about human thymus T cells. As that report states: It was healthy Finnish infants having corrective surgery for congenital heart defects who were the donors. Thymus specimens were resections from corrective heart surgery. As related research reported, thymic repertoires overlapped highly among unrelated individuals.

This TCR came from a boy in the first two years of life with a congenital heart defect. The chain has TRBV15 and TRBJ1-5, with D hard to call. Sequenced: thymocytes. The CDR3 sequence: CATSRDPRSPREGSNQPQHF. The CDR3 DNA reads TGTGCCACCAGCAGAGACCCCCGAAGCCCGAGGGAAGGGAGCAATCAGCCCCAGCATTTT.